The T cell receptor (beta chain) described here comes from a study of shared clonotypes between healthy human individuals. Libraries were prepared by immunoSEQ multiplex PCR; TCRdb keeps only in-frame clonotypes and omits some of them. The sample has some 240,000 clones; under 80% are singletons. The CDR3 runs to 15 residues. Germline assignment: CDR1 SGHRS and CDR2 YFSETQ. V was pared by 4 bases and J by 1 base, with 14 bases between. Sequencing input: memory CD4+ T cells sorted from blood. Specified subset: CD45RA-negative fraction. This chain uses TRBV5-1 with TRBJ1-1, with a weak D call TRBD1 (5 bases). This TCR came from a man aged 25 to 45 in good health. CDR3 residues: CASSPTGLGNTEAFF. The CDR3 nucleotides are TGCGCCAGCAGCCCCACGGGGCTGGGGAACACTGAAGCTTTCTTT.